These 28 T cell receptor beta chains were all obtained from the same sample, sequenced in a study of blood T cell repertoires in COVID-19. Method: immunoSEQ multiplex PCR; TCRdb's copy keeps in-frame clones and lacks some. The sample has about 80,000 clones, around 84% seen once. Material for sequencing was peripheral blood. Receptor source: a woman in her 70s with acute or convalescent COVID-19.

The CDR3 DNA is TGTGCCAGCAGTACCCAGGCGATGAACACTGAAGCTTTCTTT. Translating gives CASSTQAMNTEAFF. The V call is TRBV5-6, the J call TRBJ1-1; D uncertain. From germline, CDR1 is SGHDT and CDR2 YYEEEE. V was cut by 5 bases and J by 0 bases, with 11 bases left in between. The CDR3 consists of 14 residues.

This sequence joins TRBV5-8 and TRBJ2-1; possibly TRBD2 for D (6 bases). V dropped 4 bases and J dropped 2 bases, with 16 bases sitting between them. The V gene's germline CDR1 is SGHTS and CDR2 YDEGEE. This CDR3 has 16 amino acids. CDR3 sequence: CASSPRGTLAYNEQFF. Written as DNA, the CDR3 is TGTGCCAGCAGCCCGAGAGGGACTTTGGCCTACAATGAGCAGTTCTTC.

The gene calls are TRBV27 and TRBJ2-2, with D perhaps matching TRBD1 (6 bases). The CDR3 loop spans 15 amino acids. In germline, CDR1 is MNHEY, CDR2 SMNVEV (reference sequence). V was shortened by 2 bases and J by 7 bases, with 14 bases between the two germline ends. The CDR3 nucleotides are TGTGCCAGCAGTTTAAGGGCAGGGGTTCACGGGGAGCTGTTTTTT. As protein: CASSLRAGVHGELFF.

This rearrangement joins TRBV30 to TRBJ1-1; 8 bases are a match to TRBD1. Germline V gene sequence: CDR1 GTSNPN, CDR2 SVGIG (reference sequence). V shed 5 bases and J 1 base; nucleotides not matched to a gene: 3. The length of the CDR3 is 13 residues. The CDR3 region is CAWGQGPNTEAFF. The CDR3 nucleotides are TGTGCCTGGGGACAGGGTCCGAACACTGAAGCTTTCTTT.

The chain recombines TRBV10-3 with TRBJ2-7; 10 bases line up with TRBD2. The V and J ends lost 8 bases and 6 bases, in that order; junction bases with no gene match: 10. The V gene's germline CDR1 is ENHRY and CDR2 SYGVKD. The CDR3 has 14 amino acids. This CDR3 reads CAIAGLAGVPEQYF. CDR3 sequence (DNA): TGTGCCATCGCTGGGCTAGCGGGAGTTCCCGAGCAGTACTTC.

Only a few counts were recorded for this clone. V and J are TRBV11-1 and TRBJ2-4, with TRBD2 identical over 7 bases. Germline assignment: CDR1 SGHAT and CDR2 FQDESV (reference sequence). The trim removed 5 bases at V and 1 base at J, leaving 8 bases unmatched. This CDR3 is 16 amino acids long. CDR3 sequence reads: CASSHRAGRAKNIQYF. The CDR3, as DNA: TGTGCCAGCAGCCACAGAGCGGGGAGGGCCAAAAACATTCAGTACTTC.

The chain combines TRBV2 with TRBJ1-1; 7 nucleotides agree with TRBD1. The CDR3 contains 12 residues. Per germline, CDR1 SNHLY and CDR2 FYNNEI. V shed 6 bases, J shed 8 bases, and the junction held 6 bases outside the gene matches. CDR3 amino acids: CASSSGTDEAFF. DNA for the CDR3: TGTGCCAGCAGCTCCGGGACAGACGAAGCTTTCTTT.

The chain combines TRBV2 with TRBJ2-3, with TRBD1 matching over 8 bases. With 7 bases clipped from V and 7 bases from J, the junction kept 4 bases outside the gene matches. The CDR3 length is 12 residues. CDR1 and CDR2 from the germline V gene are SNHLY and FYNNEI. The CDR3 reads CASKQGEYTQYF. The CDR3 nucleotides read TGTGCCAGCAAACAGGGGGAGTATACGCAGTATTTT.

There are many counts of this clone. The V call is TRBV5-1, the J call TRBJ1-6; tentative D call: TRBD1 (5 bases). The V gene lost 0 bases and the J gene lost 9 bases, with 13 bases spanning the gap. CDR3 length: 15 residues. Germline V CDR1 and CDR2: SGHRS, YFSETQ. The CDR3 nucleotides read TGCGCCAGCAGCTTGGAAGGCAGGGATACTTCACCCCTCCACTTT. Translating gives CASSLEGRDTSPLHF.

This clone occurred a few times. V usage is TRBV7-9 and J usage is TRBJ2-3, with 7 bases that match TRBD1. CDR3 size: 14 residues. Germline V gene lookup returns CDR1 SEHNR and CDR2 FQNEAQ (reference sequence). Trimming at V came to 1 base and at J to 7 bases, leaving 5 bases not matched to a gene. The CDR3 region has the DNA TGTGCCAGCAGCTTAGATTGGGGACAGAATACGCAGTATTTT. It specifies CASSLDWGQNTQYF. Full variable domain (remainder filled in from reference TRBV7-9 and TRBJ2-3): DTGVSQNPRHKITKRGQNVTFRCDPISEHNRLYWYRQTLGQGPEFLTYFQNEAQLEKSRLLSDRFSAERPKGSFSTLEIQRTEQGDSAMYLCASSLDWGQNTQYFGPGTRLTVL.

V usage is TRBV5-1 and J usage is TRBJ2-5, with D possibly being TRBD2 (5 bases). V lost 7 bases, J lost 1 base, and 23 bases lay in between. The CDR3 totals 17 residues. CDR1 and CDR2 (germline): SGHRS, YFSETQ. The CDR3 protein is CASSPRSLANVQETQYF. CDR3 DNA sequence: TGCGCCAGCTCCCCCCGTTCCCTAGCAAACGTCCAAGAGACCCAGTACTTC.

The chain uses TRBV6-5 and TRBJ2-7; TRBD2 aligns across 8 bases. J was trimmed by 1 base and V by 11 bases; bases with no gene match: 13. The germline V gene encodes CDR1 MNHEY and CDR2 SVGAGI. The CDR3 length is 15 residues. In DNA form, the CDR3 reads TGTGCCCACGGGGGGGCCTTTCGGGATTCCTACGAGCAGTACTTC. It translates to CAHGGAFRDSYEQYF.

This rearrangement joins TRBV6-6 to TRBJ1-1, with no clear D. CDR1 is MNHNY, CDR2 SVGAGI, per germline (reference sequence). Trimming took 0 bases from V and 1 from J, leaving 3 bases between them. This CDR3 has 13 residues. The CDR3 here is CASSYSQNTEAFF. CDR3 nucleotide sequence: TGTGCCAGCAGTTACTCACAGAACACTGAAGCTTTCTTT.

The genes are TRBV29-1 and TRBJ1-6; D is undetermined. The V end was cut by 5 bases, the J end by 5 bases, with 10 bases between. CDR3 length: 13 amino acids. CDR1 and CDR2 (germline): SQVTM, ANQGSEA. The CDR3 DNA follows: TGCAGCGTTCGAGGTGCCGATAATTCACCCCTCCACTTT. Amino acid sequence: CSVRGADNSPLHF.

This chain uses TRBV14 with TRBJ2-7; no clear D gene. CDR3 size: 23 residues. Germline CDR1 SGHDN, CDR2 FVKESK. V lost 3 bases, J lost 0 bases, and 36 bases lay in between. The CDR3 region is CASSQSAPDIKNKIRLDSYEQYF. CDR3 coding DNA: TGTGCCAGCAGCCAGTCAGCCCCCGACATTAAGAACAAAATAAGATTAGACTCCTACGAGCAGTACTTC.

The table lists this clone with a count of one. The chain uses TRBV6-5 and TRBJ2-3; 9 bases align to TRBD2. The CDR3 totals 13 residues. J gave up 4 bases and V 8 bases, and 4 bases lay outside the gene matches. CDR1 is MNHEY and CDR2 is SVGAGI in the germline V gene. Written as DNA, the CDR3 is TGTGCCAGCGTAGCGGGAGATTCAGATACGCAGTATTTT. It is translated as CASVAGDSDTQYF.

V and J are TRBV5-1 and TRBJ2-7; perhaps TRBD2 as D (7 bases). Germline assignment: CDR1 SGHRS and CDR2 YFSETQ. The CDR3 is made up of 15 amino acids. V was clipped by 2 bases and J by 3 bases, with 15 bases between them. DNA of the CDR3: TGCGCCAGCAGCTTAGCGGGACAAGGTTACTACGAGCAGTACTTC. Amino acid sequence: CASSLAGQGYYEQYF.

The chain couples TRBV6-1 to TRBJ2-7; TRBD1 agrees at 9 bases. CDR1 is MNHNS and CDR2 is SASEGT in the germline V gene. The V gene end was trimmed by 0 bases and the J gene end by 5 bases; junction bases not matched to a gene: 8. This CDR3 contains 16 residues. DNA for the CDR3: TGTGCCAGCAGTGAAGCGGAGGGACAGGGTAGCAACGAGCAGTACTTC. Its protein product is CASSEAEGQGSNEQYF.

The rearrangement joins TRBV2 to TRBJ2-1, with 7 positions matching TRBD1. Germline CDR1 is SNHLY and CDR2 is FYNNEI. The CDR3 consists of 16 residues. Trimming removed 4 bases from V and 1 base from J; junction bases left unmatched: 7. The CDR3 sequence is CASSAPTGRSYNEQFF. In DNA form, the CDR3 reads TGTGCCAGCAGTGCTCCGACAGGGCGGTCCTACAATGAGCAGTTCTTC. The full variable domain, rest sourced from reference TRBV2 and TRBJ2-1, is EPEVTQTPSHQVTQMGQEVILRCVPISNHLYFYWYRQILGQKVEFLVSFYNNEISEKSEIFDDQFSVERPDGSNFTLKIRSTKLEDSAMYFCASSAPTGRSYNEQFFGPGTRLTVL.

The chain couples TRBV5-1 to TRBJ2-3; TRBD2 agrees at 13 bases. The V gene end was trimmed by 7 bases and the J gene end by 3 bases; junction bases not matched to a gene: 5. Germline assignment: CDR1 SGHRS and CDR2 YFSETQ. This CDR3 is 15 amino acids long. CDR3 sequence (DNA): TGCGCCAGCGCGACTAGCGGGAGGATGACAGATACGCAGTATTTT. Its translation: CASATSGRMTDTQYF.

This chain uses TRBV19 with TRBJ2-7; 10 bases agree with TRBD2. Germline CDR1 is LNHDA and CDR2 is SQIVND (reference sequence). With V trimmed by 8 bases and J by 0 bases, 7 bases remained unmatched. This CDR3 comprises 15 residues. The CDR3 region has the DNA TGTGCCAGTGCAGCTAGCGGGAGCGACTCCTACGAGCAGTACTTC. Amino acid sequence: CASAASGSDSYEQYF.

The CDR3 region is CASKYGGLYNEQFF. CDR3 nucleotide sequence: TGTGCCAGCAAATACGGCGGCCTCTACAATGAGCAGTTCTTC. The rearrangement links TRBV27 to TRBJ2-1; no clear D gene. The V gene lost 7 bases and the J gene lost 3 bases, with 13 bases spanning the gap. CDR1 and CDR2 (germline): MNHEY, SMNVEV (reference sequence). The CDR3 is made up of 14 amino acids.

This chain connects TRBV13 to TRBJ2-1; 10 nucleotides line up with TRBD2. The ends lost 5 bases at V and 6 bases at J; junction bases unmatched: 7. This CDR3 region has 15 residues. Germline CDR1 and CDR2: PRHDT and FYEKMQ (reference sequence). The CDR3 spells CASSTRSSGSNEQFF. In nucleotides, the CDR3 is TGTGCCAGCAGCACCCGGTCTAGCGGGAGCAATGAGCAGTTCTTC.

The V and J genes are TRBV5-6 and TRBJ1-2; 9 bases are shared with TRBD1. The CDR3 sequence is 18 residues long. V trimming: 2 bases; J trimming: 6 bases; junction bases outside the gene matches: 17. Germline-derived CDR1 and CDR2 are SGHDT and YYEEEE. The CDR3 sequence: CASSFIARWGQGFDGYTF. DNA of the CDR3: TGTGCCAGCAGCTTCATCGCTCGCTGGGGACAGGGTTTTGATGGCTACACCTTC. Full variable domain (outside the CDR3, taken from reference TRBV5-6 and TRBJ1-2): DAGVTQSPTHLIKTRGQQVTLRCSPKSGHDTVSWYQQALGQGPQFIFQYYEEEERQRGNFPDRFSGHQFPNYSSELNVNALLLGDSALYLCASSFIARWGQGFDGYTFGSGTRLTVV.

The chain joins TRBV27 to TRBJ2-7; 7 nucleotides line up with TRBD1. The length of the CDR3 is 14 residues. Germline assignment: CDR1 MNHEY and CDR2 SMNVEV (reference sequence). J was trimmed by 4 bases and V by 3 bases; bases with no gene match: 6. The CDR3 coding sequence is TGTGCCAGCAGTTTTTACAGACAGGGTTACGAGCAGTACTTC. Translation gives CASSFYRQGYEQYF.

The chain couples TRBV20-1 to TRBJ2-2; D is undetermined. V lost 3 bases and J 0 bases, leaving 5 bases between the germline ends. The CDR3 spans 13 residues. Per the germline V gene, CDR1 is DFQATT and CDR2 is SNEGSKA (reference sequence). The DNA for the CDR3 is TGCAGTGCTAGTGTAACGAACACCGGGGAGCTGTTTTTT. Translating gives CSASVTNTGELFF.

The rearrangement joins TRBV9 to TRBJ1-4, with 7 bases identical to TRBD1. Germline trimming cut 3 bases from V and 2 bases from J; bases unmatched to any gene: 10. CDR1 and CDR2 from the germline V gene are SGDLS and YYNGEE. This CDR3 spans 17 amino acids. This CDR3 is CASSEGQRSITNEKLFF. The CDR3 DNA reads TGTGCCAGCAGCGAGGGACAGAGATCTATCACTAATGAAAAACTGTTTTTT.

The gene calls are TRBV6-5 and TRBJ1-5; D is undetermined. Germline V gives CDR1 MNHEY, CDR2 SVGAGI. Trimming removed 4 bases from V and 7 bases from J, with 11 bases in between. The CDR3 spans 13 residues. CDR3 in DNA: TGTGCCAGCAGTTCCCGGCGGGGACAGCCCCAGCATTTT. This gives the protein CASSSRRGQPQHF.